This TCR beta chain was retrieved from a study of T cell responses to AZD1222 COVID-19 vaccine. The method was immunoSEQ multiplex PCR; TCRdb's version includes in-frame clones alone and lacks a portion of them. The repertoire holds about 97,000 clones, with about 90% as singletons. A note on this clone: Its matching antigen is unknown.

Trimming left V 0 bases short and J 3 bases short, with 12 bases between. This CDR3 contains 16 residues. Germline CDR1 is KGHSH and CDR2 is LQKENI. Study-level results: Recipients of AZD1222 seropositive at baseline numbered only 6 or 7.

The chain employs TRBV18 and TRBJ2-1; D unresolved. The clonotype originates from an adult in good health. Sequenced here: peripheral blood, sampled on day 0 of AZD1222 vaccination. CDR3 in DNA: TGTGCCAGCTCACCACCGGGAAACAGCCTCTACAATGAGCAGTTCTTC. Translation gives CASSPPGNSLYNEQFF.